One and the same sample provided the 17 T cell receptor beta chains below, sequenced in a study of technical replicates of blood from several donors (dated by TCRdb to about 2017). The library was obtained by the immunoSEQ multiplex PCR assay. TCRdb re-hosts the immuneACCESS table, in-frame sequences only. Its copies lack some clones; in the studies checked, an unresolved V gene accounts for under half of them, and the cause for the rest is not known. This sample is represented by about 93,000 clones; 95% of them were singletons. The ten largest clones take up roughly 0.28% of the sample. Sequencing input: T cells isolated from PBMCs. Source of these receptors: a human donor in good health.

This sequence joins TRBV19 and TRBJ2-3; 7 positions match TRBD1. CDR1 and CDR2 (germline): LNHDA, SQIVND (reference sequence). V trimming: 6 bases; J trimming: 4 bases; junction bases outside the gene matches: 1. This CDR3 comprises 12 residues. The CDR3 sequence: CASSTGADTQYF. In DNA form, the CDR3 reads TGTGCCAGTAGCACAGGGGCAGATACGCAGTATTTT.

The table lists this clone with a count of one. The CDR3, as DNA: TGTGCCAGCAGTTTATCGATCAGACTAGCGGGGTACGAGCAGTACTTC. It translates to CASSLSIRLAGYEQYF. The rearrangement links TRBV28 to TRBJ2-7; 11 positions match TRBD2. The CDR3 covers 16 residues. Per germline, CDR1 MDHEN and CDR2 SYDVKM. V dropped 1 base and J dropped 4; count of bases not matched to a gene: 6.

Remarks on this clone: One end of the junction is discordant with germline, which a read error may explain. The CDR3 nucleotides read TGTGCCTGGAGCCCCAATCAGGGGGATGGTTCACCCCCCCACTTT. Protein: CAWSPNQGDGSPPHF. The rearrangement uses TRBV30 and TRBJ1-6; TRBD1 matches at 7 bases. This CDR3 contains 15 residues. The V gene's germline CDR1 is GTSNPN and CDR2 SVGIG (reference sequence).

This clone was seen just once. As DNA, the CDR3 is TGCGCCAGCAGTGAGGGACAGAACACTGAAGCTTTCTTT. Translating it yields CASSEGQNTEAFF. The chain couples TRBV10-1 to TRBJ1-1; D may be TRBD1 (5 bases). The CDR3 loop spans 13 amino acids. Germline lookup yields CDR1 WNHNN and CDR2 SYGVQD (reference sequence). Between the trimmed V and J ends, which lost 2 bases and 1 base, there was a span of 5 bases.

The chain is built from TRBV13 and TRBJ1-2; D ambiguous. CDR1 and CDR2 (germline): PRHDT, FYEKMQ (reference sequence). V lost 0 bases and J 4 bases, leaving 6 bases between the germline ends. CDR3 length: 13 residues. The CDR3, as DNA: TGTGCCAGCAGCTTAGGAGCCGGCTATGGCTACACCTTC. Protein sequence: CASSLGAGYGYTF.

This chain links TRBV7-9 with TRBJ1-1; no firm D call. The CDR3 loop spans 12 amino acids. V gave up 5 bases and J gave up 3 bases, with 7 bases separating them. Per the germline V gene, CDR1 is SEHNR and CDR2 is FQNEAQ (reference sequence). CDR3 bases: TGTGCCAGCAGCGCACAGCACACTGAAGCTTTCTTT. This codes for CASSAQHTEAFF.

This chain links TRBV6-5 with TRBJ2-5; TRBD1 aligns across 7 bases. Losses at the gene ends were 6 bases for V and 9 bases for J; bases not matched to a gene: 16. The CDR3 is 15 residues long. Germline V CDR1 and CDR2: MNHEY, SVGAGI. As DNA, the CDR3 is TGTGCCAGCAGCAAATCCACCGGGACAGTCGCGGCCCAGTACTTC. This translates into CASSKSTGTVAAQYF.

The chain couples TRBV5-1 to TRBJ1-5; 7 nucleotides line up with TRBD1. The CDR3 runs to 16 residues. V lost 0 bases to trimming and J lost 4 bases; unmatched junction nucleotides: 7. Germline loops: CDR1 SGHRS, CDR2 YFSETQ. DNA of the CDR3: TGCGCCAGCAGCTTGGCCCCCGGGACAGAAAATCAGCCCCAGCATTTT. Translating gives CASSLAPGTENQPQHF.

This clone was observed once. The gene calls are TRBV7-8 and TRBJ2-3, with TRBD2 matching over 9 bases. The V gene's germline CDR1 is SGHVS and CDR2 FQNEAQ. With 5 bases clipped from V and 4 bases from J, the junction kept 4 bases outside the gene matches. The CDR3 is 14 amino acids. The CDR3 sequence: CASSISGRPDTQYF. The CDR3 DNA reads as TGTGCCAGCAGCATTAGCGGGAGACCAGATACGCAGTATTTT.

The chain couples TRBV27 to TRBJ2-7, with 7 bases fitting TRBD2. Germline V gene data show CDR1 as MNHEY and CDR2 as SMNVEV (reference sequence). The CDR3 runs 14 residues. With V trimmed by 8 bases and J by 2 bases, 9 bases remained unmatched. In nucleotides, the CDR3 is TGTGCCAGCTGGGGGGGGAGGGCAGCCTACGAGCAGTACTTC. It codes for CASWGGRAAYEQYF.

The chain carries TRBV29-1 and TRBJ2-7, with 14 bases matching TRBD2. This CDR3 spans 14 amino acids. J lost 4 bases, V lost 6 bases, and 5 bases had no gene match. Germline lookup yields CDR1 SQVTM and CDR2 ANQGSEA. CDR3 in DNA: TGCAGCGTGTCTGGACTAGCGGGAGGATACGAGCAGTACTTC. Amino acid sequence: CSVSGLAGGYEQYF.

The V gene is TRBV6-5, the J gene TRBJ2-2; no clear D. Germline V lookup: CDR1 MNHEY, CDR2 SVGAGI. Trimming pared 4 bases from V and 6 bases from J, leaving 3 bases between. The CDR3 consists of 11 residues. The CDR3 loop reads CASSSSGELFF. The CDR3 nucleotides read TGTGCCAGCAGTTCCTCCGGGGAGCTGTTTTTT.

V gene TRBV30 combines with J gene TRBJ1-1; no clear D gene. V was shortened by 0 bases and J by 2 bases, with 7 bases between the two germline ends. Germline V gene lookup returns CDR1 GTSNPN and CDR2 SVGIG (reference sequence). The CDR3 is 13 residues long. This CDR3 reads CAWSVRVNTEAFF. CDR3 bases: TGTGCCTGGAGTGTACGGGTTAACACTGAAGCTTTCTTT.

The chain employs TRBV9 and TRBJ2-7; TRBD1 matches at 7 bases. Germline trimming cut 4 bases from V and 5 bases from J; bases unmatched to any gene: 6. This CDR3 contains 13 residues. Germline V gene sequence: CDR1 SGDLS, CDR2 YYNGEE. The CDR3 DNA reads TGTGCCAGCAGCAAACAGGGGCCCCACGAGCAGTACTTC. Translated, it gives CASSKQGPHEQYF.

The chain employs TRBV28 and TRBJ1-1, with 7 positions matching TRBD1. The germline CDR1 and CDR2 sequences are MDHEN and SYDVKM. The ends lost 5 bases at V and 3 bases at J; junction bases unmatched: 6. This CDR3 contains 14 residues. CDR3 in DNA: TGTGCCAGCAGTGTGGGACAGCGATACACTGAAGCTTTCTTT. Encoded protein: CASSVGQRYTEAFF.

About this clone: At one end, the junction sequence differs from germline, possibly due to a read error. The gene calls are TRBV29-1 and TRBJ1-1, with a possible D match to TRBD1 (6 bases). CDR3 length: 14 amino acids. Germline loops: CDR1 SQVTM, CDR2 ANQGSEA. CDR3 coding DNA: TGCAGCGTGGAAGGAGGACAGTTGAACACTGAAGCTTTCTTT. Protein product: CSVEGGQLNTEAFF.

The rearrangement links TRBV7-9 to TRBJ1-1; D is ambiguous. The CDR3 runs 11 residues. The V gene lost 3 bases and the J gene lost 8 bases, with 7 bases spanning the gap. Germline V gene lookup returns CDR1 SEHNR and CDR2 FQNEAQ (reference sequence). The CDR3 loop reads CASSFHPEAFF. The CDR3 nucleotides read TGTGCCAGCAGCTTTCATCCCGAAGCTTTCTTT.